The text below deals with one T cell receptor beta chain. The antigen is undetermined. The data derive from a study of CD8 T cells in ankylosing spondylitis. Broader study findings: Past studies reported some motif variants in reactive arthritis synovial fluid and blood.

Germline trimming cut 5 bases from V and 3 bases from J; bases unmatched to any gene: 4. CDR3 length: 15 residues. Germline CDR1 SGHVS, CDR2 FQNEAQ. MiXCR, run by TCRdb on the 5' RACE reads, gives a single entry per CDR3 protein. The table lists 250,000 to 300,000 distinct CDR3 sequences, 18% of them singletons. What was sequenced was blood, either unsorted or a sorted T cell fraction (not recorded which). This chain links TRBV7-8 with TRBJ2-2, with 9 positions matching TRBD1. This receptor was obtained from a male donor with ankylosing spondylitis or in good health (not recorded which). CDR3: CASSSRDRDTGELFF. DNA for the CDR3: TGTGCCAGCAGCAGCCGGGACAGGGACACCGGGGAGCTGTTTTTT.